These T cell receptor beta chains were read from a single sample in a study of T cells after yellow fever vaccination. TCRdb ran MiXCR on the 5' RACE reads and lists one entry per CDR3 protein. The sample contains 300,000 or so distinct CDR3 sequences, approximately 4% of which appear only once. The source was PBMCs, collected 5 days after the yellow fever booster vaccination. These TCRs come from a man aged 18-30 years who received the YFV17D yellow fever vaccine. CDR3s include the opening cysteine and the closing phenylalanine or tryptophan. D genes are given only for firm matches. Some rows have no size entry. The others give once, few or many, or a class for an expanded clone.

j_gene: TRBJ2-1
d_gene: .
abundance: .
v_gene: TRBV5-1
CDR3nt: TGCGCCAGCAGCTTGGTTCGGGGACGAAACAATGAGCAGTTCTTC
CDR3aa: CASSLVRGRNNEQFF

j_gene: TRBJ2-1
d_gene: .
abundance: .
v_gene: TRBV19
CDR3nt: TGTGCCAGCTCCCGTCGGACCAACTACAATGAGCAGTTCTTC
CDR3aa: CASSRRTNYNEQFF

j_gene: TRBJ2-5
d_gene: TRBD2
abundance: many
v_gene: TRBV7-8
CDR3nt: TGTGCCAGCAGCCAGGTGGTAGCGGGAGGGGAGACCCAGTACTTC
CDR3aa: CASSQVVAGGETQYF

j_gene: TRBJ1-5
d_gene: .
abundance: few
v_gene: TRBV12-3/TRBV12-4
CDR3nt: TGTGCCAGCAGCTTTATGGGATCCCCACGGCAGCCCCAGCATTTT
CDR3aa: CASSFMGSPRQPQHF

j_gene: TRBJ2-5
d_gene: TRBD2
abundance: many
v_gene: TRBV20-1
CDR3nt: TGCAGTGCCCCGCCCGCAACTAGCGGGGGAACAACACAAGAGACCCAGTACTTC
CDR3aa: CSAPPATSGGTTQETQYF

j_gene: TRBJ2-1
d_gene: .
abundance: .
v_gene: TRBV10-3
CDR3nt: TGTGCCATCAGTGAGTCCGGCGGGGAGCAGTTCTTC
CDR3aa: CAISESGGEQFF

j_gene: TRBJ1-1
d_gene: TRBD1
abundance: .
v_gene: TRBV24-1
CDR3nt: TGTGCCACCAGTGATTCTCCCGGGACAGGGGCCACTGAAGCTTTCTTT
CDR3aa: CATSDSPGTGATEAFF

j_gene: TRBJ1-6
d_gene: .
abundance: few
v_gene: TRBV6-5
CDR3nt: TGTGCCAGCAACCCCTATGTTAATTCACCCCTCCACTTT
CDR3aa: CASNPYVNSPLHF

j_gene: TRBJ1-2
d_gene: .
abundance: few
v_gene: TRBV29-1
CDR3nt: TGCAGCGTTGTAGTGGGGGCCTATGGCTACACCTTC
CDR3aa: CSVVVGAYGYTF

j_gene: TRBJ1-1
d_gene: .
abundance: .
v_gene: TRBV11-2
CDR3nt: TGTGCCAGCAGCATAAGTTACTCATACGGTGAAGCTTTCTTT
CDR3aa: CASSISYSYGEAFF

j_gene: TRBJ1-2
d_gene: .
abundance: .
v_gene: TRBV5-6
CDR3nt: TGTGCCAGCAGCTTGCTCGAGGGTTACTATGGCTACACCTTC
CDR3aa: CASSLLEGYYGYTF

j_gene: TRBJ1-6
d_gene: .
abundance: .
v_gene: TRBV5-1
CDR3nt: TGCGCCAGCAGCTTGGCCCCGACGGGGAGCTCCTATAATTCACCCCTCCACTTT
CDR3aa: CASSLAPTGSSYNSPLHF

j_gene: TRBJ1-1
d_gene: .
abundance: .
v_gene: TRBV10-3
CDR3nt: TGTGCCATCAGTGGGGGAAACAGGGAAAGGGCTTTCTTT
CDR3aa: CAISGGNRERAFF

j_gene: TRBJ2-3
d_gene: TRBD1
abundance: many
v_gene: TRBV7-6
CDR3nt: TGTGCCAGCAGCTTCCGGGGACAGAGTATCACAGATACGCAGTATTTT
CDR3aa: CASSFRGQSITDTQYF

j_gene: TRBJ2-5
d_gene: TRBD1
abundance: few
v_gene: TRBV6-5
CDR3nt: TGTGCCAGCAAAGTGTGGGACAGGGCCATCCAAGAGACCCAGTACTTC
CDR3aa: CASKVWDRAIQETQYF

j_gene: TRBJ2-3
d_gene: .
abundance: .
v_gene: TRBV12-3/TRBV12-4
CDR3nt: TGTGCCAGCATCCCTAGGTGGGGGGCTAGCACAGATACGCAGTATTTT
CDR3aa: CASIPRWGASTDTQYF

j_gene: TRBJ2-7
d_gene: TRBD2
abundance: few
v_gene: TRBV7-9
CDR3nt: TGTGCCAGCAGTTGGACTAGCGGGGTAGGTTACGAGCAGTACTTC
CDR3aa: CASSWTSGVGYEQYF

j_gene: TRBJ1-1
d_gene: .
abundance: few
v_gene: TRBV4-1
CDR3nt: TGCGCCAGCAGCCAACCAGACGTTGAAGCTTTCTTT
CDR3aa: CASSQPDVEAFF

j_gene: TRBJ2-1
d_gene: .
abundance: few
v_gene: TRBV10-3
CDR3nt: TGTGCCATCAGTGGCGGCACTGGCTCCTACAATGAGCAGTTCTTC
CDR3aa: CAISGGTGSYNEQFF

j_gene: TRBJ1-1
d_gene: .
abundance: .
v_gene: TRBV4-1
CDR3nt: TGCGCCAGCAGCCAAGGCGAGGGGGACATGAACACTGAAGCTTTCTTT
CDR3aa: CASSQGEGDMNTEAFF

j_gene: TRBJ1-1
d_gene: .
abundance: few
v_gene: TRBV12-3/TRBV12-4
CDR3nt: TGTGCCAGCAGTTTATTCGATGACAGGGCTTTCTTT
CDR3aa: CASSLFDDRAFF

j_gene: TRBJ2-2
d_gene: .
abundance: few
v_gene: TRBV7-2
CDR3nt: TGTGCCAGCAGCAAAACCGGGACCGAGAACACCGGGGAGCTGTTTTTT
CDR3aa: CASSKTGTENTGELFF

j_gene: TRBJ1-2
d_gene: .
abundance: few
v_gene: TRBV2
CDR3nt: TGTGCCAGCGGGTCACGACAAGAAGGCTACACCTTC
CDR3aa: CASGSRQEGYTF

j_gene: TRBJ2-5
d_gene: .
abundance: few
v_gene: TRBV6-2/TRBV6-3
CDR3nt: TGTGCCAGCAGTCCCCGGGCAGTTCAAGAGACCCAGTACTTC
CDR3aa: CASSPRAVQETQYF

j_gene: TRBJ1-5
d_gene: TRBD1
abundance: few
v_gene: TRBV7-2
CDR3nt: TGTGCCAGCAGCCTCCGGGACAGTGTAAATCAGCCCCAGCATTTT
CDR3aa: CASSLRDSVNQPQHF

j_gene: TRBJ1-6
d_gene: .
abundance: .
v_gene: TRBV12-3/TRBV12-4
CDR3nt: TGTGCCAGCAGTTGGCGGGGGAACGGTTCACCCCTCCACTTT
CDR3aa: CASSWRGNGSPLHF

j_gene: TRBJ1-2
d_gene: .
abundance: .
v_gene: TRBV19
CDR3nt: TGTGCCAGTAGTATCCGGAGCTATGGCTACACCTTC
CDR3aa: CASSIRSYGYTF

j_gene: TRBJ2-5
d_gene: .
abundance: many
v_gene: TRBV5-1
CDR3nt: TGCGCCAGCAGCCCGCTATCGGGGATGGAGACCCAGTACTTC
CDR3aa: CASSPLSGMETQYF

j_gene: TRBJ1-1
d_gene: .
abundance: .
v_gene: TRBV5-4
CDR3nt: TGTGCCAGCAGCTCCTCCTCGAACACTGAAGCTTTCTTT
CDR3aa: CASSSSSNTEAFF

j_gene: TRBJ2-3
d_gene: TRBD1
abundance: .
v_gene: TRBV20-1
CDR3nt: TGCAGTGCTAGTTGGAAAGGGGGCGGGACAGATACGCAGTATTTT
CDR3aa: CSASWKGGGTDTQYF

j_gene: TRBJ1-2
d_gene: .
abundance: few
v_gene: TRBV5-1
CDR3nt: TGCGCCAGCAGCTCAAGCGAGCAAGGAGGCTACACCTTC
CDR3aa: CASSSSEQGGYTF

j_gene: TRBJ2-3
d_gene: .
abundance: few
v_gene: TRBV4-1
CDR3nt: TGCGCCAGCAGCCAAGGAGGTAGTCCACGGAGCACAGATACGCAGTATTTT
CDR3aa: CASSQGGSPRSTDTQYF

j_gene: TRBJ2-7
d_gene: .
abundance: many
v_gene: TRBV7-9
CDR3nt: TGTGCCAGCAGTCCCGACAACTACGAGCAGTACTTC
CDR3aa: CASSPDNYEQYF

j_gene: TRBJ1-1
d_gene: .
abundance: .
v_gene: TRBV3-1
CDR3nt: TGTGCCAGCAGCCTTTTTGGGGGGGGAAACACTGAAGCTTTCTTT
CDR3aa: CASSLFGGGNTEAFF

j_gene: TRBJ2-1
d_gene: TRBD2
abundance: .
v_gene: TRBV7-2
CDR3nt: TGTGCCAGCAGCTTAGATGGGACTAGCCGTAATGAGCAGTTCTTC
CDR3aa: CASSLDGTSRNEQFF

j_gene: TRBJ2-3
d_gene: .
abundance: many
v_gene: TRBV4-3
CDR3nt: TGCGCCAGCAGCCAAGATTGGGGGCGCACAGATACGCAGTATTTT
CDR3aa: CASSQDWGRTDTQYF

j_gene: TRBJ2-1
d_gene: TRBD1
abundance: many
v_gene: TRBV15
CDR3nt: TGTGCCACCAGCAGGATTAGACCGGGACAGGCGAGCTCCTACAATGAGCAGTTCTTC
CDR3aa: CATSRIRPGQASSYNEQFF

j_gene: TRBJ1-2
d_gene: TRBD1
abundance: few
v_gene: TRBV3-1
CDR3nt: TGTGCCAGCAGCCAAGGGCAGACAGGGGACTATGGCTACACCTTC
CDR3aa: CASSQGQTGDYGYTF

j_gene: TRBJ1-6
d_gene: TRBD1
abundance: .
v_gene: TRBV3-1
CDR3nt: TGTGCCAGCAGCCGGACAGGGGCAGCCTATAATTCACCCCTCCACTTT
CDR3aa: CASSRTGAAYNSPLHF

j_gene: TRBJ2-7
d_gene: .
abundance: .
v_gene: TRBV15
CDR3nt: TGTGCCACCAGCAGAGGGGGGAGCTCCTACGAGCAGTACTTC
CDR3aa: CATSRGGSSYEQYF

j_gene: TRBJ1-2
d_gene: .
abundance: .
v_gene: TRBV5-1
CDR3nt: TGCGCCAGCAGCGGAGGGAATTCTAACTATGGCTACACCTTC
CDR3aa: CASSGGNSNYGYTF

j_gene: TRBJ2-3
d_gene: .
abundance: few
v_gene: TRBV11-2
CDR3nt: TGTGCCAGCAGCTTAGGCCCAAGGCCCACAGATACGCAGTATTTT
CDR3aa: CASSLGPRPTDTQYF

j_gene: TRBJ2-2
d_gene: TRBD2
abundance: many
v_gene: TRBV5-1
CDR3nt: TGCGCCAGCCCCCCTAGCGGGGGGCACACCGGGGAGCTGTTTTTT
CDR3aa: CASPPSGGHTGELFF

j_gene: TRBJ2-3
d_gene: .
abundance: .
v_gene: TRBV4-3
CDR3nt: TGCGCCAGCAGCCAAGAAGGTCGACGGGCAGATACGCAGTATTTT
CDR3aa: CASSQEGRRADTQYF